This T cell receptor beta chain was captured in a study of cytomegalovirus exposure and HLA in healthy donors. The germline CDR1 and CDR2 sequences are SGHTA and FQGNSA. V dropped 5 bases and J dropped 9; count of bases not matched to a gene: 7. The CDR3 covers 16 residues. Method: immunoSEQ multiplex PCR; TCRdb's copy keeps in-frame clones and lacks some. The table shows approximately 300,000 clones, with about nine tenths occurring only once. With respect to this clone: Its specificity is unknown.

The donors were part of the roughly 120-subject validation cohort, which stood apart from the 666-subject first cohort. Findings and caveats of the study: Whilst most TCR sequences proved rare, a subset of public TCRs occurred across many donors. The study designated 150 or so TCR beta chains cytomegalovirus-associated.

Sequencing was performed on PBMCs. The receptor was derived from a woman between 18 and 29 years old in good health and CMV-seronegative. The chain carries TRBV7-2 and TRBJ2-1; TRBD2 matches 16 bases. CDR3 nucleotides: TGTGCCAGCAGCACTGGGACTAGCGGGAGGGAGGGTGAGCAGTTCTTC. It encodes CASSTGTSGREGEQFF.